What follows describes a single T cell receptor (beta chain). This clonotype showed up many times. Its antigen is still unknown. The sample holds no much larger clone one base away, and base qualities are not on file. Hyperthyroidism patients were newly diagnosed, with disease duration under 2 months, and aged 18 to 65 years. Patients with uncontrolled infections, other autoimmune diseases, pregnancy or lactation were excluded. Diagnoses relied on clinical symptoms, serum thyroxine and TRAb, thyroid ultrasound and orbital computed tomography. For progressor patients, blood was drawn at the first diagnosis of hyperthyroidism, before any ophthalmopathy symptoms had appeared. Ficoll-Paque density gradient centrifugation was used to isolate PBMCs from 8.5 to 10 ml of fresh peripheral blood. Progressor patients were first diagnosed with Graves' hyperthyroidism and then developed ophthalmopathy during follow-up. Trizol reagent was used to extract total RNA, and RNA quality was then checked on an Agilent 2100 Bioanalyzer.

The data are from a study of T cells in Graves' hyperthyroidism and ophthalmopathy (dated by TCRdb to between 2017 and 2020). In terms of the full investigation: Peripheral blood was sampled at the time of initial diagnosis, prior to any treatment. The study also compared thyroid tissue and blood T-cell repertoires from roughly six Graves' hyperthyroidism patients. The 100 or so discovery patients were divided at random into training and test sets in a 7:3 ratio. Once sampling was done, hyperthyroidism patients were given methimazole at a starting dose of 30 mg daily, whereas ophthalmopathy patients were given high-dose intravenous methylprednisolone. According to the paper, TCR Vbeta CDR3 sequencing was carried out on approximately 140 peripheral blood samples, which came from 40 to 45 ophthalmopathy, approximately 72 hyperthyroidism and approximately 17 progressor patients. Prospective prediction of ophthalmopathy was tested in an independent validation cohort consisting of about 19 hyperthyroidism patients and some 17 patients who later progressed to ophthalmopathy. To identify distinguishing TCR V-J signatures, a discovery cohort of around 100 patients was used, comprising some 45 with Graves' ophthalmopathy and approximately 57 with stable Graves' hyperthyroidism. Points the paper makes about the study in general: Ophthalmopathy was separated from stable hyperthyroidism by a 13 V-J signature model, with 87.88% sensitivity and about 81% specificity obtained in cross-validation and 80%/75% obtained in testing. No statistical method was used to set the sample size in advance, and investigators knew the group allocation. Most expanded thyroid clonotypes (frequency above 0.001) were also found in blood, which suggests that blood repertoires may mirror thyroid immune responses. In validation, the model predicted progression to ophthalmopathy with over 65% sensitivity and approximately 74% specificity, a median of about 6.7 months before onset.

Amplification of TCR beta CDR3 regions was carried out from RNA transcripts. The first round of RT-PCR for the TCR CDR3 was performed with the HTBI primer set and the Qiagen OneStep RT-PCR kit. Libraries were constructed in a second round of multiplex PCR, after which size selection and purification were carried out. Paired-end sequencing of the libraries was performed with 100 bp reads on an Illumina HiSeq2000. On the study's bioinformatics: SOAPnuke was used to process the raw data, with reads discarded if the reads contained adapters or uncalled bases, had a mean Phred below 15, or lacked an exact constant-primer or identifier match. High-quality paired reads were merged with COPE v1.2.5, and unique nucleotide sequences were defined as clonotypes. Clonotypes were aligned to IMGT TRBV, TRBD and TRBJ reference segments using MiTCR v1.1. Analysis was restricted to V-J combinations with a frequency above 0.0001, which covered approximately 99% of repertoires. A TCS score was defined as the ratio between F50 (clonal expansion) and ExV (chaos), using BLOSUM62-based TCRdist between CDR3 peptides within each V-J. Welch's t-statistics and random forest reduced roughly 530 V-J features to 10 to 15, which were used in a naive Bayes classifier (R e1071). TCRdb reanalyzed the raw reads on its own, using fastp at Q25 for trimming and MiXCR for clone calling, and kept in-frame beta chains. CDR3 protein duplicates are merged, each entry listing the most common genes and DNA. TCRdb assigned the V and J calls; the authors' analysis was not used. This sample lists 690,000 or so distinct CDR3 sequences; roughly a sixth were detected once. Over 15% of the sample is in the top ten clones.

V drops 1 base and J drops 4 bases, leaving 13 bases in between. Including the terminal cysteine and phenylalanine, the CDR3 comprises 15 residues. CDR3 DNA is the only sequence kept; it has 45 bases, read in frame from the first base. This sequence originates from a woman aged 45-65 years with Graves' hyperthyroidism that later progressed to Graves' ophthalmopathy. The sample was blood. Recombination joined TRBV12-3 or TRBV12-4 with TRBJ1-2; confidence is insufficient to name the D gene. The encoded CDR3 is CASSLVGGEVYGYTF. The DNA sequence is as follows: TGTGCCAGCAGTTTAGTTGGCGGGGAGGTCTATGGCTACACCTTC.